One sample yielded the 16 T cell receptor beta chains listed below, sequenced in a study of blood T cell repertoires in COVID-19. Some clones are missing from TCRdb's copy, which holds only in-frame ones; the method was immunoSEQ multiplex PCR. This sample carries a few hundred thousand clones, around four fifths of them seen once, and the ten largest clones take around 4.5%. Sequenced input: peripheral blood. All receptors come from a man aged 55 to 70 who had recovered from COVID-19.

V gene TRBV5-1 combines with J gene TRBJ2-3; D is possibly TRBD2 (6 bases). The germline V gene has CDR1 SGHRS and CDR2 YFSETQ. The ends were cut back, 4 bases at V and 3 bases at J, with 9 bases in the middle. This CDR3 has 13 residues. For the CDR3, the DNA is TGCGCCAGCAGCCGGGACTCAACAGATACGCAGTATTTT. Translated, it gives CASSRDSTDTQYF.

The CDR3 coding sequence is TGTGCCACCGAGACGGGAGATAGCAATCAGCCCCAGCATTTT. This gives the protein CATETGDSNQPQHF. The gene calls are TRBV10-3 and TRBJ1-5; no definite D call. Trimming left V 10 bases short and J 0 bases short, with 13 bases between. The CDR3 consists of 14 residues. Germline-derived CDR1 and CDR2 are ENHRY and SYGVKD.

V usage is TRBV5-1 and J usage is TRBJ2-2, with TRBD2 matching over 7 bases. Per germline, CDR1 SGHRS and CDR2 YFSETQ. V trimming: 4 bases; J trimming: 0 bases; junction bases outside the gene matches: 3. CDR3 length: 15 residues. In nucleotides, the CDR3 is TGCGCCAGCAGCCAAGCGGGACCGAACACCGGGGAGCTGTTTTTT. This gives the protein CASSQAGPNTGELFF.

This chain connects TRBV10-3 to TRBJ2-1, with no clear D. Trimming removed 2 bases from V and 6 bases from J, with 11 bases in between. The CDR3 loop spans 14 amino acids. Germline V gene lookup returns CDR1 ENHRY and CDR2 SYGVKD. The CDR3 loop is CAISEVGSLNEQFF. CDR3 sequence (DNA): TGTGCCATCAGTGAGGTTGGTAGTCTCAATGAGCAGTTCTTC.

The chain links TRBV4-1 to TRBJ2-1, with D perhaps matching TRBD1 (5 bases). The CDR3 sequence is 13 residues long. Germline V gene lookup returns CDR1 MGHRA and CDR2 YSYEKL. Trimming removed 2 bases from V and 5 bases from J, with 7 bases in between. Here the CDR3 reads CASSQRQNNEQFF. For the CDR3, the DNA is TGCGCCAGCAGCCAACGACAGAACAATGAGCAGTTCTTC.

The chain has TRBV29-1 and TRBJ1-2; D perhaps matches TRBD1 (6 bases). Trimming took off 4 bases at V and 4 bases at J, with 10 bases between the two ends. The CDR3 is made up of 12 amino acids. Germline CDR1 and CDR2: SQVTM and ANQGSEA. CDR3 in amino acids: CSVVQGSYGYTF. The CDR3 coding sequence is TGCAGCGTTGTGCAGGGGAGCTATGGCTACACCTTC.

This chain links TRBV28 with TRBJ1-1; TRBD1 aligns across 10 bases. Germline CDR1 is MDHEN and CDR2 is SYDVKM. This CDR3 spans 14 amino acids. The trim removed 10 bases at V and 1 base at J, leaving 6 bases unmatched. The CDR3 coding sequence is TGTGCCACCCGGACAGGGGGGAAGAACACTGAAGCTTTCTTT. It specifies CATRTGGKNTEAFF.

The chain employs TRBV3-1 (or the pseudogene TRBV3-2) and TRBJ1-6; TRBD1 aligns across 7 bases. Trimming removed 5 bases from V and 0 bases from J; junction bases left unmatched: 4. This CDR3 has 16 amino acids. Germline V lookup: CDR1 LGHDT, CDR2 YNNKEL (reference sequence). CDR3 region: CASSGTESSYNSPLHF. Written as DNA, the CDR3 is TGTGCCAGCAGCGGGACAGAGAGCTCCTATAATTCACCCCTCCACTTT.

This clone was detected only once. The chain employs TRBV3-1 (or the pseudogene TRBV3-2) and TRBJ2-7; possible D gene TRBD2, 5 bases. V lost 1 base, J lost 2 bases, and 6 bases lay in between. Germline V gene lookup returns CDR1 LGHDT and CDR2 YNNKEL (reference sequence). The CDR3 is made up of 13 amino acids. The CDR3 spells CASSQASPYEQYF. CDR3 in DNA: TGTGCCAGCAGCCAAGCTAGCCCCTACGAGCAGTACTTC.

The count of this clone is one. Here the CDR3 DNA reads TGTGCCAGCAAGGACAGGGGGCTGGGTACGCAGTATTTT. Protein product: CASKDRGLGTQYF. The chain is built from TRBV6-5 and TRBJ2-3; 11 bases fit TRBD1. V gave up 7 bases and J gave up 8 bases; unmatched junction bases: 5. The germline CDR1 and CDR2 sequences are MNHEY and SVGAGI. This CDR3 spans 13 amino acids.

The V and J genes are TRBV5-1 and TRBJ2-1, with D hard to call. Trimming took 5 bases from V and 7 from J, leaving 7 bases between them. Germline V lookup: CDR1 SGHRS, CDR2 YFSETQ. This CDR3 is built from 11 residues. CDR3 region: CASRLGNEQFF. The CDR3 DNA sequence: TGCGCCAGCAGGCTCGGGAATGAGCAGTTCTTC.

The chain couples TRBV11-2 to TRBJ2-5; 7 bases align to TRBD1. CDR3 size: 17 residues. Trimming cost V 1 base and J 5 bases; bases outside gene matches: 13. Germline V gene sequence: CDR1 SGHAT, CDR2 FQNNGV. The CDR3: CASSLGGEAGGQETQYF. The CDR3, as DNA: TGTGCCAGCAGCTTAGGGGGCGAGGCAGGGGGACAGGAGACCCAGTACTTC.

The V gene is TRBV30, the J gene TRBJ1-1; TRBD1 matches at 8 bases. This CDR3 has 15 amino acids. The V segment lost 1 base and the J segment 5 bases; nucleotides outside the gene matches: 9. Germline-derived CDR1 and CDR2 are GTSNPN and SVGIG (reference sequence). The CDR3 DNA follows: TGTGCCTGGAGTGCCGAAGACAGGGGCATAACTGAAGCTTTCTTT. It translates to CAWSAEDRGITEAFF.

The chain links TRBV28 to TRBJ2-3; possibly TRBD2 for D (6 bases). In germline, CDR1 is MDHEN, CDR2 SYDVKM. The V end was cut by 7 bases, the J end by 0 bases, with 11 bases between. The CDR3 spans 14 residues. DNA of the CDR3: TGTGCCAGCATCAACGGGGGAAGCACAGATACGCAGTATTTT. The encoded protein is CASINGGSTDTQYF.

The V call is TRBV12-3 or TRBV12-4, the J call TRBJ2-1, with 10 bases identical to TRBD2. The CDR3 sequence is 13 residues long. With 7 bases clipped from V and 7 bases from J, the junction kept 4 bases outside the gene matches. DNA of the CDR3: TGTGCCAGCACCCTAGCGGGAGTGAATGAGCAGTTCTTC. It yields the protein CASTLAGVNEQFF.

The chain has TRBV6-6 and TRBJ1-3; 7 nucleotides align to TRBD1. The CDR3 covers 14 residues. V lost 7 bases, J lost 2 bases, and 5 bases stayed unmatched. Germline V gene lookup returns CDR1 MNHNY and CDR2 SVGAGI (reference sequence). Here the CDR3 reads CASTRGNAGNTIYF. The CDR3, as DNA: TGTGCCAGCACCAGGGGGAACGCTGGAAACACCATATATTTT.